This T cell receptor (beta chain) was recovered during a study of cytomegalovirus exposure and HLA in healthy donors. As concerns this clone: Its specificity is unknown.

Study-wide findings and caveats: According to an earlier analysis, most TCR beta V segments yielded productive rearrangements about 87% or about 30% of the time. Most TCR sequences were seen very rarely across donors, but some public TCRs occurred in many.

Vbeta (60) and Jbeta (13) primers were used in the PCR. Sequenced by immunoSEQ multiplex PCR; TCRdb stores in-frame clones only, minus some. Of 130,000 or so clones in the sample, roughly three quarters are singletons; the top ten hold around 1%. This clonotype originated in a male donor in good health and CMV-seronegative. Sequenced: PBMCs.

For the CDR3, the DNA is TGTGCCAGTAGTCTCTCGAGGGCAGATACGCAGTATTTT. As protein: CASSLSRADTQYF. The chain combines TRBV19 with TRBJ2-3; tentatively, D is TRBD2 (5 bases). This CDR3 region has 13 residues. Per the germline V gene, CDR1 is LNHDA and CDR2 is SQIVND (reference sequence). V dropped 5 bases and J dropped 4 bases, with 10 bases sitting between them.